The 11 T cell receptor beta chains in this list originate from one sample, sequenced in a study of shared clonotypes between healthy human individuals. TCRdb's copy holds only in-frame clones and misses some; the assay was immunoSEQ multiplex PCR. The repertoire holds 600,000 to 750,000 clones, approximately 77% seen once, with approximately 1.7% in the top ten. The sequencing sample was made of memory CD4+ T cells sorted from blood. Subset described: CD45RA-negative fraction. These receptor sequences come from a woman aged 25 to 39 in good health.

The V gene is TRBV6-5, the J gene TRBJ2-3; 7 bases agree with TRBD2. J lost 0 bases, V lost 6 bases, and 3 bases had no gene match. CDR1 and CDR2 (germline): MNHEY, SVGAGI. This CDR3 is 14 amino acids long. In DNA form, the CDR3 reads TGTGCCAGCAGGCCTAGCGGTAGCACAGATACGCAGTATTTT. Its translation is CASRPSGSTDTQYF.

A single count supports this clone. The rearrangement uses TRBV28 and TRBJ1-1; 8 bases are a match to TRBD1. This CDR3 is built from 17 residues. V gave up 3 bases and J gave up 1 base; unmatched junction bases: 10. Germline loops: CDR1 MDHEN, CDR2 SYDVKM. CDR3 protein: CASSFSGQAVWNTEAFF. The CDR3 DNA reads TGTGCCAGCAGTTTTTCGGGACAGGCGGTCTGGAACACTGAAGCTTTCTTT.

CDR3 bases: TGTGCCAGCAGTTCGGGGGCCCACAGGGAAAAGACTGAAGCTTTCTTT. Translating it yields CASSSGAHREKTEAFF. The J gene is TRBJ1-1, the V gene TRBV28; D is possibly TRBD1 (6 bases). The CDR3 is 16 amino acids. The V gene's germline CDR1 is MDHEN and CDR2 SYDVKM. V dropped 4 bases and J dropped 5 bases, with 20 bases sitting between them.

This clone has a count of ten or more. This chain uses TRBV25-1 with TRBJ2-1, with TRBD1 matching 8 bases. The CDR3 totals 15 residues. Germline V CDR1 and CDR2: MGHDK, SYGVNS. Losses at the gene ends were 2 bases for V and 6 bases for J; bases not matched to a gene: 6. The DNA for the CDR3 is TGTGCCAGCAGTGAACCCGGGACAGGCCGCAATGAGCAGTTCTTC. Its translation: CASSEPGTGRNEQFF.

The chain carries TRBV11-1 and TRBJ1-5; D ambiguous. CDR1 is SGHAT and CDR2 is FQDESV in the germline V gene (reference sequence). CDR3 length equals 14 residues. Trimming cost V 5 bases and J 7 bases, with 15 bases left between them. As DNA, the CDR3 is TGTGCCAGCAGCCTTGGGAGTGATAGCCAGCCCCAGCATTTT. Amino acid sequence: CASSLGSDSQPQHF.

The chain carries TRBV9 and TRBJ1-1; D ambiguous. This CDR3 has 15 residues. Germline V gives CDR1 SGDLS, CDR2 YYNGEE. Trimming pared 2 bases from V and 4 bases from J, leaving 15 bases between. In nucleotides, the CDR3 is TGTGCCAGCAGCGTGAGACAAGAACTCGGCACTGAAGCTTTCTTT. This codes for CASSVRQELGTEAFF.

The chain recombines TRBV10-3 with TRBJ2-1; 7 nucleotides line up with TRBD2. Unmatched junction bases numbered 8, after V lost 7 bases and J lost 5 bases. CDR1 is ENHRY and CDR2 is SYGVKD in the germline V gene. This CDR3 region has 14 residues. The CDR3 here is CAITGTTSNNEQFF. CDR3 nucleotide sequence: TGTGCCATCACAGGGACTACCTCTAACAATGAGCAGTTCTTC.

The CDR3 coding sequence is TGTGCCAGCAGCCCCCAGGACTACTTGTACAATGAGCAGTTCTTC. Protein sequence: CASSPQDYLYNEQFF. The rearrangement joins TRBV7-9 to TRBJ2-1; TRBD2 might be the D (6 bases). The CDR3 loop spans 15 amino acids. Trimming pared 5 bases from V and 4 bases from J, leaving 15 bases between. Germline-derived CDR1 and CDR2 are SEHNR and FQNEAQ (reference sequence).

At least ten counts were recorded for this clone. The chain employs TRBV19 and TRBJ1-5; 8 positions match TRBD1. This CDR3 is built from 14 residues. CDR1 is LNHDA and CDR2 is SQIVND in the germline V gene (reference sequence). J lost 5 bases, V lost 6 bases, and 6 bases had no gene match. The DNA of the CDR3 is TGTGCCAGTAGGGTTCAGGGGGCGTATCAGCCCCAGCATTTT. This encodes CASRVQGAYQPQHF.

V gene TRBV28 combines with J gene TRBJ2-7; TRBD2 matches 7 bases. The CDR3 covers 18 residues. Germline V lookup: CDR1 MDHEN, CDR2 SYDVKM. With V trimmed by 3 bases and J by 6 bases, 20 bases remained unmatched. The CDR3 reads CASSFKTRTRLLGVEQYF. CDR3 nucleotides: TGTGCCAGCAGTTTTAAGACTCGGACTAGACTTCTTGGAGTCGAGCAGTACTTC. Drawing the rest from reference TRBV28 and TRBJ2-7, the complete variable domain is DVKVTQSSRYLVKRTGEKVFLECVQDMDHENMFWYRQDPGLGLRLIYFSYDVKMKEKGDIPEGYSVSREKKERFSLILESASTNQTSMYLCASSFKTRTRLLGVEQYFGPGTRLTVT.

V usage is TRBV27 and J usage is TRBJ2-1; possibly TRBD2 for D (7 bases). V was cut by 6 bases and J by 5 bases, with 17 bases left in between. Germline V gene data show CDR1 as MNHEY and CDR2 as SMNVEV (reference sequence). This CDR3 spans 15 amino acids. CDR3 DNA: TGTGCCAGCAGCGCACAGGGACTATCTAACAATGAGCAGTTCTTC. Amino acid sequence: CASSAQGLSNNEQFF.